Reported below is one T cell receptor (beta chain). As yet, its antigen is unknown. This entry comes from a study of follicular helper T cells after annual influenza vaccination. Study at large: Across the 2013-2014, 2014-2015 and 2015-2016 vaccination seasons, some subjects were resampled. Study findings and constraints: ICOS+CD38+ cTfh clonality change tracked circulating plasmablast frequency change.

Time point noted: 2015-2016 season, pre-vaccination. Before and after seasonal inactivated influenza vaccination, adults gave blood for sorting CD4 subsets for sequencing. ICOS+CD38+ and ICOS-CD38- fractions were sorted from non-naive CD4+CXCR5+PD-1+ cells. Germline CDR1 KGHSH, CDR2 LQKENI. CDR3 length: 13 amino acids. V was shortened by 0 bases and J by 0 bases, with 2 bases between the two germline ends. Produced via immunoSEQ multiplex PCR; TCRdb's table is partial and in-frame only. The sample includes under 15,000 clones, approximately 80% seen only once; the top ten take around 3.3%. The sequencing here drew on CXCR5+ CD38- circulating T follicular helper cells from blood, taken on the day of influenza vaccination. Subset described: circulating Tfh, non-naive CD4+CXCR5+PD-1+ (ICOS+CD38+ or ICOS-CD38-). J is TRBJ1-1 and V is TRBV18, with unresolved D. This TCR was sampled from an adult who received the influenza vaccine. The CDR3 DNA reads TGTGCCAGCTCACCACCAGTGAACACTGAAGCTTTCTTT. Translated, it gives CASSPPVNTEAFF.